This TCR beta chain was profiled in a study of control samples from healthy donors and cancer patients. Profiling relied on immunoSEQ multiplex PCR, and the TCRdb table lists in-frame clones only, not all of them. Of 390,000 or so clones listed, 80% to 95% were seen once; the top ten hold about 6.3%. The receptor comes from a man aged 35 to 55 with head and neck cancer. Input material: PBMCs.

CDR3 in DNA: TGTGCCAGCAGTCCCAGTGCAGCGGGCCCGGGGGGGGATGAGCAGTTCTTC. It is translated as CASSPSAAGPGGDEQFF. The chain has TRBV27 and TRBJ2-1; 8 nucleotides match TRBD2. Germline assignment: CDR1 MNHEY and CDR2 SMNVEV (reference sequence). Trimming at V came to 5 bases and at J to 8 bases, leaving 17 bases not matched to a gene. This CDR3 is 17 amino acids long.